The 8 T cell receptor beta chains below come from one sample, sequenced in a study of blood T cells in healthy people across ages (dated by TCRdb to 2014 to 2015). The library was built by means of 5' RACE. Sequencer: Illumina HiSeq 2500. A second PCR of roughly 6 to 12 cycles was performed with a sample-barcoded 5' primer and a J-beta primer mix. Using fastp trimming at Q25 and MiXCR clonotype assembly, TCRdb reanalyzed the public sequencing data and kept in-frame beta chains. Every CDR3 protein is listed once, alongside the most common genes and DNA of its rows. This sample is represented by more than 1,400,000 distinct CDR3 sequences; 40% to 50% of them were singletons. The top ten hold 7% to 9.5% of the sample. The sequenced sample was blood. Receptor source: a woman younger than 35 in good health.

The V and J genes are TRBV7-9 and TRBJ1-2, with 7 bases identical to TRBD1. The V gene end was trimmed by 2 bases and the J gene end by 2 bases; junction bases not matched to a gene: 5. This CDR3 region has 15 residues. Looked up from germline, CDR1 is SEHNR and CDR2 is FQNEAQ (reference sequence). CDR3 protein: CASSLSWDSNYGYTF. The CDR3, as DNA: TGTGCCAGCAGCTTAAGTTGGGACAGCAACTATGGCTACACCTTC.

This clonotype appeared many times. The chain employs TRBV12-3 or TRBV12-4 and TRBJ2-7; D not certain. The CDR3 is 16 amino acids. The V end lost 5 bases, the J end lost 0 bases, and 17 bases lay between the germline ends. The DNA for the CDR3 is TGTGCCAGCAGTGCCCAGCCGCCGGCAAGCTCCTACGAGCAGTACTTC. Its translation is CASSAQPPASSYEQYF.

In DNA form, the CDR3 reads TGTGCCAGTAGTTCGACAGGGATCCTCAATGAGCAGTTCTTC. Translated: CASSSTGILNEQFF. The V and J genes are TRBV19 and TRBJ2-1, with TRBD1 matching 7 bases. The germline V gene encodes CDR1 LNHDA and CDR2 SQIVND (reference sequence). The CDR3 is 14 amino acids. The J segment lost 6 bases and the V segment lost 5 bases, leaving 7 bases of the junction unmatched.

The CDR3 reads CASSEWGQGHDEQYF. CDR3 sequence (DNA): TGTGCCAGCAGTGAATGGGGACAGGGCCATGATGAGCAGTACTTC. The chain combines TRBV25-1 with TRBJ2-5; 9 bases map to TRBD1. The germline CDR1 and CDR2 sequences are MGHDK and SYGVNS. The CDR3 covers 15 residues. V shed 1 base, J shed 11 bases, and the junction held 11 bases outside the gene matches.

The V and J genes are TRBV5-1 and TRBJ2-5; a possible D gene is TRBD2 (6 bases). The V end lost 3 bases, the J end lost 11 bases, and 17 bases lay between the germline ends. This CDR3 has 13 amino acids. CDR1 SGHRS and CDR2 YFSETQ come from the germline V gene. CDR3 DNA: TGCGCCAGCAGCTCATCCCGGGGGTGGGAGCAGTACTTC. Translated: CASSSSRGWEQYF.

A word on this clonotype: The junction and the germline gene differ at one end; a read error may be behind it. This sequence joins TRBV5-1 and TRBJ2-3; possibly TRBD1 or TRBD2 for D (5 bases each). There are 16 residues in the CDR3. Germline CDR1 reads SGHRS; CDR2 reads YFSETQ. The DNA for the CDR3 is TGCGCCAGCAGCTCCCTGGGGCGGAGGATCACAGATACGCGGTATTTT. Translating it yields CASSSLGRRITDTRYF. The full variable domain, in which reference TRBV5-1 and TRBJ2-3 provide the parts outside the CDR3, is KAGVTQTPRYLIKTRGQQVTLSCSPISGHRSVSWYQQTPGQGLQFLFEYFSETQRNKGNFPGRFSGRQFSNSRSEMNVSTLELGDSALYLCASSSLGRRITDTRYFGPGTRLTVL.

Details on this clonotype: The junction does not match germline at one end; this may be a read error. The chain has TRBV4-1 and TRBJ2-6, with 12 bases aligning to TRBD1. CDR3 length: 17 residues. Per germline, CDR1 MGHRA and CDR2 YSYEKL. The CDR3 sequence is CASSQGQGASGTNVLTF. The CDR3 DNA reads as TGCGCCAGCAGCCAGGGACAGGGGGCATCTGGGACCAACGTCCTGACTTTC.

This chain connects TRBV20-1 to TRBJ2-1; 10 nucleotides match TRBD2. There are 16 residues in the CDR3. Per the germline V gene, CDR1 is DFQATT and CDR2 is SNEGSKA (reference sequence). The trim removed 0 bases at V and 3 bases at J, leaving 5 bases unmatched. In DNA, the CDR3 is TGCAGTGCTAGAGACCGGACTAGCGGCAGCTACAATGAGCAGTTCTTC. Its protein is CSARDRTSGSYNEQFF.